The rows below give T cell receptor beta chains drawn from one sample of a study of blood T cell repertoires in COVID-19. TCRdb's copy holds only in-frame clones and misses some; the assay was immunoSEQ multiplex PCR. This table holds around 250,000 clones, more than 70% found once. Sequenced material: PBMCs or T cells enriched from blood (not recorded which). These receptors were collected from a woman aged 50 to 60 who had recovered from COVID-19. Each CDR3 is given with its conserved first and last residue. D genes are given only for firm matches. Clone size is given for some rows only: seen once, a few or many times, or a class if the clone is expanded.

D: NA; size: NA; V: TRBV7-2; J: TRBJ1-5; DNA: TGTGCCAGCAGCTTCAGGGAGGGGAATCAGCCCCAGCATTTT; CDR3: CASSFREGNQPQHF
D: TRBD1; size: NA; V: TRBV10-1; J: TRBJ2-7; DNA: TGCGCCAGCAGTGACCCTAGGACAGGGATCCACGAGCAGTACTTC; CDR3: CASSDPRTGIHEQYF
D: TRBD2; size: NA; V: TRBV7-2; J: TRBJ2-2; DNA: TGTGCCAGCAGCCCTGGACTAGCAGGCACCGGGGAGCTGTTTTTT; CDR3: CASSPGLAGTGELFF
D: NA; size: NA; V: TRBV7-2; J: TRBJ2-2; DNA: TGTGCCAGCAGCTTATCGAGGGACACCGGGGAGCTGTTTTTT; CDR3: CASSLSRDTGELFF
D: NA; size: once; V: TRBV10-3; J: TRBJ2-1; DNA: TGTGCCATCAGTGACCGCTACAATGAGCAGTTCTTC; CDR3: CAISDRYNEQFF
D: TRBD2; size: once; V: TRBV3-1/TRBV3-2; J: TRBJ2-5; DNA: TGTGCCAGCAGCCAAGAGACCCTCGGACTAGCGGGAGTAGGGGTAGAGACCCAGTACTTC; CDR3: CASSQETLGLAGVGVETQYF
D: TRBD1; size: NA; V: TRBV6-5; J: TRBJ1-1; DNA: TGTGCCAGCAGTTACCCGACAGGGGAGACTGAAGCTTTCTTT; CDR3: CASSYPTGETEAFF
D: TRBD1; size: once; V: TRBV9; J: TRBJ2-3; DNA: TGTGCCAGCAGTCCGACCGGGACAGCCACAGGTACGCAGTATTTT; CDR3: CASSPTGTATGTQYF
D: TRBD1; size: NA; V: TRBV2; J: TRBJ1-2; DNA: TGTGCCAGCAGACTAGCACAGGGGACTAACTATGGCTACACCTTC; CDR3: CASRLAQGTNYGYTF
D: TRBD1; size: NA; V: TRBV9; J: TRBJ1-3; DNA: TGTGCCAGCAGTGGACAGGTCTCTGGAAACACCATATATTTT; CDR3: CASSGQVSGNTIYF
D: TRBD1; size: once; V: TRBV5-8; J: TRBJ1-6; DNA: TGTGCCAGCAGCTTGGACAGGGGGTCTTCACCCCTCCACTTT; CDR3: CASSLDRGSSPLHF
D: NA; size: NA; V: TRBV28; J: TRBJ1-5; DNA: TGTGCTGGTGTATCGGGGGTCAATCAGCCCCAGCATTTT; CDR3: CAGVSGVNQPQHF
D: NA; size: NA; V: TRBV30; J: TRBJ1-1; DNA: TGTGCCTGGAGTGTACCCGGTCGGGGGGTAGGAGCTTTCTTT; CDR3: CAWSVPGRGVGAFF
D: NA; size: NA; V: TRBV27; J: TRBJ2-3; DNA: TGTGCCAGCAGTTCCAGGACAGATACGCAGTATTTT; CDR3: CASSSRTDTQYF